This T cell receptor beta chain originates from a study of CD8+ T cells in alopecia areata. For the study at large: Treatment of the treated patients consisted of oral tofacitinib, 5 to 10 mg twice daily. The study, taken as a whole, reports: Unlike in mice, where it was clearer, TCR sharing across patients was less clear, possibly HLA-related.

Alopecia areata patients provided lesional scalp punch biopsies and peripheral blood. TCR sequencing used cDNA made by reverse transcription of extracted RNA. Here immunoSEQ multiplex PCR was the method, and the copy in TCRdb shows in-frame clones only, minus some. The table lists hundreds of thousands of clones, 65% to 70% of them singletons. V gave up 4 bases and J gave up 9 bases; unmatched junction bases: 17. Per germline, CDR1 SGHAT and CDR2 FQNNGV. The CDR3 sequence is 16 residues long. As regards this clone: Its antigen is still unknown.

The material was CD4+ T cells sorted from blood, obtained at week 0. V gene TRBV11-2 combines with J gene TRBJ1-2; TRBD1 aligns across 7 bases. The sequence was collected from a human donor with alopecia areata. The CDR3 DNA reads TGTGCCAGCAGCTCCCCCGCCGGCGGACAGGTCGGGAGCTACACCTTC. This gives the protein CASSSPAGGQVGSYTF. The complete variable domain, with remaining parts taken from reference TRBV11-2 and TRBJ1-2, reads EAGVAQSPRYKIIEKRQSVAFWCNPISGHATLYWYQQILGQGPKLLIQFQNNGVVDDSQLPKDRFSAERLKGVDSTLKIQPAKLEDSAVYLCASSSPAGGQVGSYTFGSGTRLTVV.